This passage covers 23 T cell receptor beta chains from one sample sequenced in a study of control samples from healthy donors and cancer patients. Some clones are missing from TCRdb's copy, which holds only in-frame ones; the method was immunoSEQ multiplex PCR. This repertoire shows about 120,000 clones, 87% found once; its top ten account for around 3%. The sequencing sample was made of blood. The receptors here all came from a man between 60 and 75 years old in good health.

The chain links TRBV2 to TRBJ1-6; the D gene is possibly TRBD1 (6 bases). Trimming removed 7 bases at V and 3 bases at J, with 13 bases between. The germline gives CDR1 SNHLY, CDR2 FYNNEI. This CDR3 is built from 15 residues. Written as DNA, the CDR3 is TGTGCCAGCATTGCGGGAGGGGGCTATAATTCACCCCTCCACTTT. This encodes CASIAGGGYNSPLHF.

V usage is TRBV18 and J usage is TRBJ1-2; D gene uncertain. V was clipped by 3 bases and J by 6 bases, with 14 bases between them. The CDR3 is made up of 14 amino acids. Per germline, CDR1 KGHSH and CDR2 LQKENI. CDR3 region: CASSPDLSGHGYTF. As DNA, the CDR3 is TGTGCCAGCTCACCTGATCTGAGTGGCCATGGCTACACCTTC.

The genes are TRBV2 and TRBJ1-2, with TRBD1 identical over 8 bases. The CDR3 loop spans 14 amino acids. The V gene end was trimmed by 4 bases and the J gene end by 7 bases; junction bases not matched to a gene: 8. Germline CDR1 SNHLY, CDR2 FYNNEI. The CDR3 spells CASSGTGNPPGYTF. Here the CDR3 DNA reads TGTGCCAGCAGTGGGACAGGGAATCCTCCTGGCTACACCTTC.

CDR3 coding DNA: TGTGCCACCAGTTCTCTTAGCAATCAGCCCCAGCATTTT. Translating gives CATSSLSNQPQHF. The genes are TRBV24-1 and TRBJ1-5; D remains ambiguous. The germline V and J ends were trimmed by 6 bases and 0 bases, with 5 bases remaining between them. The germline V gene has CDR1 KGHDR and CDR2 SFDVKD. The CDR3 consists of 13 residues.

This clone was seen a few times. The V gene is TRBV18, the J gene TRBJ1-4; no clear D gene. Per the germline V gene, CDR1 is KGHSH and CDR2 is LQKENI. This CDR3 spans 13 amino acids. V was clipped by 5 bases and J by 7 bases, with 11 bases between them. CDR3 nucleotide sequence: TGTGCCAGCTCAGGCGGGGTCGGTGAAAAACTGTTTTTT. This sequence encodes CASSGGVGEKLFF.

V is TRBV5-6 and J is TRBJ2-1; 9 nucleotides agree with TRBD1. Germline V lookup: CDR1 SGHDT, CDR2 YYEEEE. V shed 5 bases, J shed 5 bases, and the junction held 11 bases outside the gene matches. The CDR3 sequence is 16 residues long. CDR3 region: CASRSTGGRRNNEQFF. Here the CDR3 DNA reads TGTGCCAGCAGGTCGACAGGGGGGCGACGTAACAATGAGCAGTTCTTC.

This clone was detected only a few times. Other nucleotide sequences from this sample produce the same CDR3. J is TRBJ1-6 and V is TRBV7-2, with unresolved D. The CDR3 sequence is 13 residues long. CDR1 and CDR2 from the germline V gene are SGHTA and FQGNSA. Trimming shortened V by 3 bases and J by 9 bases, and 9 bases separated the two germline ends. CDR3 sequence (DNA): TGTGCCAGCAGCTTGGGGTCTGGTTCACCCCTCCACTTT. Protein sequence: CASSLGSGSPLHF.

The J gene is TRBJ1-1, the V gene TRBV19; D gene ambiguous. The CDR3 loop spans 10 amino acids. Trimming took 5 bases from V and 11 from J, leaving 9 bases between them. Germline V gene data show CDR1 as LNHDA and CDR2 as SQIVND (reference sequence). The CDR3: CASSSSTAFF. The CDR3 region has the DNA TGTGCCAGTAGTTCCTCGACTGCTTTCTTT.

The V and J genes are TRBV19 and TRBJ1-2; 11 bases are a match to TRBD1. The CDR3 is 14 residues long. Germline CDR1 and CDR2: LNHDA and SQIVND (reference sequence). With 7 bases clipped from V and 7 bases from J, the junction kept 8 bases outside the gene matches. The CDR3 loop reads CASKPDRGRFGYTF. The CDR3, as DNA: TGTGCCAGTAAACCGGACAGGGGGCGATTTGGCTACACCTTC.

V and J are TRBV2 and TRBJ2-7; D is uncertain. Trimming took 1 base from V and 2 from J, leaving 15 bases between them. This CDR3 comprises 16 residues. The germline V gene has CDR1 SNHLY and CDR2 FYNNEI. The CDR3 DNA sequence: TGTGCCAGCAGTGAAGGGCAGGATATAGCAGCCTACGAGCAGTACTTC. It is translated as CASSEGQDIAAYEQYF.

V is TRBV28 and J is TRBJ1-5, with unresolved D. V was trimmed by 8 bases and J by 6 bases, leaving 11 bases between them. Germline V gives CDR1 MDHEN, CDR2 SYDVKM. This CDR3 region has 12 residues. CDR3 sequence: CASVSGSQPQHF. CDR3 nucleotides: TGTGCCAGCGTATCCGGGAGTCAGCCCCAGCATTTT.

DNA of the CDR3: TGTGCCAGTAGAGGGGGGCCATACACCGGGGAGCTGTTTTTT. The encoded protein is CASRGGPYTGELFF. The chain carries TRBV19 and TRBJ2-2; possibly TRBD1 or TRBD2 for D (6 bases each). Trimming left V 6 bases short and J 3 bases short, with 11 bases between. The CDR3 is made up of 14 amino acids. Germline assignment: CDR1 LNHDA and CDR2 SQIVND (reference sequence).

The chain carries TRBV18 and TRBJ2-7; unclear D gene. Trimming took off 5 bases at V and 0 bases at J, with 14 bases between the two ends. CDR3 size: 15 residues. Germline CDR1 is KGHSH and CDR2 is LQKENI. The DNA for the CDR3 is TGTGCCAGCTCATCCACAGCGAGTGTCTCCTACGAGCAGTACTTC. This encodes CASSSTASVSYEQYF.

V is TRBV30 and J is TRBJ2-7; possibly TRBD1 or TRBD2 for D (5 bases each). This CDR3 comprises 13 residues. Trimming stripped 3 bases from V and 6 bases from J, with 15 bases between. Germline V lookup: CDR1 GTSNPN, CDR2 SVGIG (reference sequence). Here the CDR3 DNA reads TGTGCCTGGAGGATAAAGGGGCGGGCCGAGCAGTACTTC. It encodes CAWRIKGRAEQYF.

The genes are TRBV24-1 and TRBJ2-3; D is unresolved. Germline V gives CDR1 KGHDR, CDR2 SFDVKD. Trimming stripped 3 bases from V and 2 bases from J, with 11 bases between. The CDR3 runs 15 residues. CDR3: CATSDPRTPTDTQYF. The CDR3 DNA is TGTGCCACCAGTGATCCCCGGACCCCCACAGATACGCAGTATTTT.

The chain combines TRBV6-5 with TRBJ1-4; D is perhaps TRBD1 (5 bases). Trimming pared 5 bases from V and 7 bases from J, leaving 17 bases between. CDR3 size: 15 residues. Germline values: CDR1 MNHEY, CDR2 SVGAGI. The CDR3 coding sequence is TGTGCCAGCAGTCCCGGGACGGCCGGGCGTGAAAAACTGTTTTTT. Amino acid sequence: CASSPGTAGREKLFF.

The DNA for the CDR3 is TGTGCCAGCAGTTACGGGCTCGGGGTCCCGAACACTGAAGCTTTCTTT. It translates to CASSYGLGVPNTEAFF. The V and J genes are TRBV6-2 or TRBV6-3 and TRBJ1-1; D gene uncertain. The CDR3 runs to 16 residues. Trimming took 2 bases from V and 1 from J, leaving 14 bases between them. CDR1 and CDR2 from the germline V gene are MNHEY and SVGEGT.

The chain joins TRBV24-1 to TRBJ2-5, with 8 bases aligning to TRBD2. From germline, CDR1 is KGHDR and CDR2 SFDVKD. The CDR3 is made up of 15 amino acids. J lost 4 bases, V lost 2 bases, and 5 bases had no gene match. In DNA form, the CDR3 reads TGTGCCACCAGTGATTCTGCGGGGGGTATAGAGACCCAGTACTTC. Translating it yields CATSDSAGGIETQYF.

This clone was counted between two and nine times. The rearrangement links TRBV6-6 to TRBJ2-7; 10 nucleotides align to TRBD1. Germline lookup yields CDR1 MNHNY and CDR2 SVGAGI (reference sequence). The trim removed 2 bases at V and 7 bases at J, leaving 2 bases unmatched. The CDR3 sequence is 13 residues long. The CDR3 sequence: CASSYVDRGEQYF. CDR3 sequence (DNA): TGTGCCAGCAGTTACGTGGACAGGGGGGAGCAGTACTTC.

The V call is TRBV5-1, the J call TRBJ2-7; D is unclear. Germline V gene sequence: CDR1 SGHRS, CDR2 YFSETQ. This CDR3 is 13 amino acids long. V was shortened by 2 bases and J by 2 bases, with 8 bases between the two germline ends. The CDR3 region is CASSLQGTYEQYF. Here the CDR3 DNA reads TGCGCCAGCAGCTTACAAGGAACCTACGAGCAGTACTTC. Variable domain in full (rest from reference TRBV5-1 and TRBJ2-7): KAGVTQTPRYLIKTRGQQVTLSCSPISGHRSVSWYQQTPGQGLQFLFEYFSETQRNKGNFPGRFSGRQFSNSRSEMNVSTLELGDSALYLCASSLQGTYEQYFGPGTRLTVT.

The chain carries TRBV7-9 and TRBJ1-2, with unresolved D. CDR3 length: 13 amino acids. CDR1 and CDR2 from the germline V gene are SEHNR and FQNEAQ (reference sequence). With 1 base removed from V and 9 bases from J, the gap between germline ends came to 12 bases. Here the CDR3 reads CASSLELFNSYTF. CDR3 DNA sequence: TGTGCCAGCAGCTTAGAACTCTTTAATAGCTACACCTTC.

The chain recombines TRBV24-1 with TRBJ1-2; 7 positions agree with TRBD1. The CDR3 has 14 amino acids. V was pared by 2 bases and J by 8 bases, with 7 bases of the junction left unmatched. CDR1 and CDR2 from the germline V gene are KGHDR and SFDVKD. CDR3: CATSDSDRVRGYTF. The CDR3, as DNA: TGTGCCACCAGTGATTCTGACAGGGTCCGAGGCTACACCTTC.

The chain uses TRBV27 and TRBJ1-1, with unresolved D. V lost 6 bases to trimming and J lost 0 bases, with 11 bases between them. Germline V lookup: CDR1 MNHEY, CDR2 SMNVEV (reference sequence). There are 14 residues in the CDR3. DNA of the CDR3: TGTGCCAGCAGCCCCAGATTCATGAACACTGAAGCTTTCTTT. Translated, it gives CASSPRFMNTEAFF.